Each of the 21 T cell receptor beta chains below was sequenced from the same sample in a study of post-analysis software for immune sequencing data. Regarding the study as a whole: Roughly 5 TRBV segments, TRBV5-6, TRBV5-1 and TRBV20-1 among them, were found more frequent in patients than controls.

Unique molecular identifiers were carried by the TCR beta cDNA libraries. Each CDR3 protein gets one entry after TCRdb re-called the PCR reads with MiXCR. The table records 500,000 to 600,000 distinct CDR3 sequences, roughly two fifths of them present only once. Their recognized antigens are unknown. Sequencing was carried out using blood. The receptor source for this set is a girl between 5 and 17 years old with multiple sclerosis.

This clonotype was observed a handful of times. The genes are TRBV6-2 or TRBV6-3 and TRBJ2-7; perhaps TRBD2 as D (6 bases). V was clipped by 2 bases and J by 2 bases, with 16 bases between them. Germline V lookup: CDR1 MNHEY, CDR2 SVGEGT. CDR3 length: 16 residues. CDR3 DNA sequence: TGTGCCAGCAGTTACCGGGCGGGACCAACTCCCTACGAGCAGTACTTC. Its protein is CASSYRAGPTPYEQYF.

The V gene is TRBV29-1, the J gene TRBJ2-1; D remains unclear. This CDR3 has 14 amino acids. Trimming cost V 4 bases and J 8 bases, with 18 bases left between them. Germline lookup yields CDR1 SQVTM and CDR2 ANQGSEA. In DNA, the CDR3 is TGCAGCGTTGTGGGGTGGGCCCTGAGCGATGAGCAGTTCTTC. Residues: CSVVGWALSDEQFF.

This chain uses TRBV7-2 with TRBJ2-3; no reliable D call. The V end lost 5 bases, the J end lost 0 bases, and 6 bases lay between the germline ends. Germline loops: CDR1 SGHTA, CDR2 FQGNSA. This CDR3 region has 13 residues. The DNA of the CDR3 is TGTGCCAGCAGCCGGAAAAGCACAGATACGCAGTATTTT. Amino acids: CASSRKSTDTQYF.

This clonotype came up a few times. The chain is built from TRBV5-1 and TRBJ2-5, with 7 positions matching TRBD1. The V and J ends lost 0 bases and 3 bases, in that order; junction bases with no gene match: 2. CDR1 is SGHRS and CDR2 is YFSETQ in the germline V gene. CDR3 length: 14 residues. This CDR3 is CASSLVTGKETQYF. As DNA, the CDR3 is TGCGCCAGCAGCTTGGTGACAGGGAAAGAGACCCAGTACTTC.

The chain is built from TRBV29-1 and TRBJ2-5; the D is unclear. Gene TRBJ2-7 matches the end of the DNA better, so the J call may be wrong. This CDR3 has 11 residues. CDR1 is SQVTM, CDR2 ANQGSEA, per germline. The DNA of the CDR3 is TGCAGCGGACTCCTAAACTACGAGCAGTACTTC. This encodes CSGLLNYEQYF.

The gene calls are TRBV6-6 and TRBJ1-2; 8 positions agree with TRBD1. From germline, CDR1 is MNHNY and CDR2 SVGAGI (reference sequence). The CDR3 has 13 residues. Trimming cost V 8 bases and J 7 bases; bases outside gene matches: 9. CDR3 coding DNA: TGTGCCAGCTCACAACAGGGGGTTGGTGGCTACACCTTC. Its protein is CASSQQGVGGYTF.

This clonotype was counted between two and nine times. Written as DNA, the CDR3 is TGCAGTGCTAGAGATAGGGCGGGAGGGCCCTCCGAGCAGTACTTC. Amino acids: CSARDRAGGPSEQYF. The rearrangement joins TRBV20-1 to TRBJ2-7; TRBD2 matches at 9 bases. V shed 0 bases, J shed 6 bases, and the junction held 9 bases outside the gene matches. Germline lookup yields CDR1 DFQATT and CDR2 SNEGSKA (reference sequence). This CDR3 is built from 15 residues.

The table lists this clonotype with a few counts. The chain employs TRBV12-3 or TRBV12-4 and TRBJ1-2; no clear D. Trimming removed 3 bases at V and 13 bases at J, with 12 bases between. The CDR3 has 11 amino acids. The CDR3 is CASSFSSHPTF. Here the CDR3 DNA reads TGTGCCAGCAGTTTTTCGAGCCACCCCACCTTC.

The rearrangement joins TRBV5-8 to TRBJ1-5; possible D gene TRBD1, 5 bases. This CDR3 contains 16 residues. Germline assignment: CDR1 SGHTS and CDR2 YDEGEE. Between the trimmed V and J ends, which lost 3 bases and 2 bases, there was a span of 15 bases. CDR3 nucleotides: TGTGCCAGCAGCTGGGCAGGGCTCTCAGGCAATCAGCCCCAGCATTTT. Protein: CASSWAGLSGNQPQHF. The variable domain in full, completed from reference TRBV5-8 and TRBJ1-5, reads EAGVTQSPTHLIKTRGQQATLRCSPISGHTSVYWYQQALGLGLQFLLWYDEGEERNRGNFPPRFSGRQFPNYSSELNVNALELEDSALYLCASSWAGLSGNQPQHFGDGTRLSIL.

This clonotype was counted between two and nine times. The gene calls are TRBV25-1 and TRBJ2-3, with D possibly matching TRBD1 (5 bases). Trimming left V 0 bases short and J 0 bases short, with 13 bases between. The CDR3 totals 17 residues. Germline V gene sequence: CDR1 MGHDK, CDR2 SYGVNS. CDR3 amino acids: CASSEYGSGPSTDTQYF. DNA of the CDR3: TGTGCCAGCAGTGAATACGGGTCAGGGCCTAGCACAGATACGCAGTATTTT.

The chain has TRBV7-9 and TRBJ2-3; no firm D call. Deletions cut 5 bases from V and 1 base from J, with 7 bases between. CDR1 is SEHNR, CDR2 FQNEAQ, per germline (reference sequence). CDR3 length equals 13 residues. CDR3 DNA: TGTGCCAGCAGCGGAGACGGCACAGATACGCAGTATTTT. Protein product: CASSGDGTDTQYF. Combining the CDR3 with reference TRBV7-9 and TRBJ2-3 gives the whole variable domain DTGVSQNPRHKITKRGQNVTFRCDPISEHNRLYWYRQTLGQGPEFLTYFQNEAQLEKSRLLSDRFSAERPKGSFSTLEIQRTEQGDSAMYLCASSGDGTDTQYFGPGTRLTVL.

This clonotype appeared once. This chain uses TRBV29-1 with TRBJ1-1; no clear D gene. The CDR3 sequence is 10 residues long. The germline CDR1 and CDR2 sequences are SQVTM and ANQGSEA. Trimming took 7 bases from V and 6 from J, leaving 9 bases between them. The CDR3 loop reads CSARGPEAFF. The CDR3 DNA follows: TGCAGCGCCCGTGGTCCTGAAGCTTTCTTT.

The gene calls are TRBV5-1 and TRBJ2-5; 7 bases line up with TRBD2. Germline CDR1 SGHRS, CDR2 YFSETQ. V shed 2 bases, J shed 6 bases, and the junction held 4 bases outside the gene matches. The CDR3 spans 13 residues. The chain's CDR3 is CASSFGLEKTQYF. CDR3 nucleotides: TGCGCCAGCAGCTTCGGACTAGAAAAGACCCAGTACTTC.

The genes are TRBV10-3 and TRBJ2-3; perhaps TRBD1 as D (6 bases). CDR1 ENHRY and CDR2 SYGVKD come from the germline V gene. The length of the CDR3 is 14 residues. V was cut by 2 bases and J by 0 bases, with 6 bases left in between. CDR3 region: CAISEQGSTDTQYF. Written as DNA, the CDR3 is TGTGCCATCAGTGAGCAGGGGAGCACAGATACGCAGTATTTT.

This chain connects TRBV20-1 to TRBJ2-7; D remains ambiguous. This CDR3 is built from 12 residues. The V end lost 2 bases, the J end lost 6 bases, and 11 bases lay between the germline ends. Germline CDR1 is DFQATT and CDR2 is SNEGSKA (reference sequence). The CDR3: CSARPSPLEQYF. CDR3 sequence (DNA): TGCAGTGCTAGACCCTCTCCACTCGAGCAGTACTTC.

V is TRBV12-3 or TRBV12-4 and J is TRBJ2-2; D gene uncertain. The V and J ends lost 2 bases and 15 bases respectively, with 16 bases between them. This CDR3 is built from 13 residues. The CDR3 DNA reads TGTGCCAGCAGTTTAATCGGGCTAGTTGGGGTGTTTTTT. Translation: CASSLIGLVGVFF.

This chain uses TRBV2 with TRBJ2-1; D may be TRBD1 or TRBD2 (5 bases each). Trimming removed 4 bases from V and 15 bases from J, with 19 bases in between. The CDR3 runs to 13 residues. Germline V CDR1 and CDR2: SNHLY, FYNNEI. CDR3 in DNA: TGTGCCAGCAGTGGTGGGACGCCTATAGGCCGGTTCTTC. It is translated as CASSGGTPIGRFF.

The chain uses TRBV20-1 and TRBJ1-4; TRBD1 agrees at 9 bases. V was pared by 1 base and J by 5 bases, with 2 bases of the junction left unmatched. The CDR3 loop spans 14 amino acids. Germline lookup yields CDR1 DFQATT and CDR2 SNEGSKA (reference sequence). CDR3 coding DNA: TGCAGTGCTAGAGTGGGGACAGGGAATGAAAAACTGTTTTTT. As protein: CSARVGTGNEKLFF.

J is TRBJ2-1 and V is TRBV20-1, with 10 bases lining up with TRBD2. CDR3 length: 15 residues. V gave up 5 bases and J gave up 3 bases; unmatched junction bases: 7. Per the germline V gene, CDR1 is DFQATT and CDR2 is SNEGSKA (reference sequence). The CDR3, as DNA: TGCAGTGCTCAAATAGCTAGCGGGAGCTACAATGAGCAGTTCTTC. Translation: CSAQIASGSYNEQFF.

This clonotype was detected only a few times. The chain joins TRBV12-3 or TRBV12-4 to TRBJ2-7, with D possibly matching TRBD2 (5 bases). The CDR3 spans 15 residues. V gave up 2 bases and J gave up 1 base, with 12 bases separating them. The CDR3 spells CASSLWRWPSYEQYF. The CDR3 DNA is TGTGCCAGCAGTTTATGGAGGTGGCCATCCTACGAGCAGTACTTC.

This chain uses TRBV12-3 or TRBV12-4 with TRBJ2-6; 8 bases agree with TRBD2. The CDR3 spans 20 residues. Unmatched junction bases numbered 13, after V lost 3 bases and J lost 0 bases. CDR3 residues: CASSFVAGQILLSGANVLTF. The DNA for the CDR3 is TGTGCCAGCAGTTTCGTAGCGGGGCAAATCCTGCTCTCTGGGGCCAACGTCCTGACTTTC.